This T cell receptor (beta chain) was observed in a study of response to subunit inactivated influenza vaccine. Study results and limitations: The study's authors posited that every seasonal influenza vaccination enlists few new T cells.

TCRdb called the RT-PCR reads again in MiXCR, with one record for every CDR3 protein. Among roughly 780,000 distinct CDR3 sequences listed, under 20% were seen once. Germline V gene lookup returns CDR1 SGHTA and CDR2 FQGTGA. Trimming cost V 2 bases and J 5 bases, with 10 bases left between them. This CDR3 contains 13 residues. In this sample, this clonotype turned up a few times. Antigen specificity is unknown. Sequencing used PBMCs from blood, obtained more than 4 days after vaccination. The receptor was isolated from a man aged 45-60 years who received an inactivated influenza vaccine. The gene calls are TRBV7-3 and TRBJ2-7; D is uncertain. The CDR3, as DNA: TGTGCCAGCAGCTTACAGCAAAGGAACGAGCAGTACTTC. Protein sequence: CASSLQQRNEQYF.